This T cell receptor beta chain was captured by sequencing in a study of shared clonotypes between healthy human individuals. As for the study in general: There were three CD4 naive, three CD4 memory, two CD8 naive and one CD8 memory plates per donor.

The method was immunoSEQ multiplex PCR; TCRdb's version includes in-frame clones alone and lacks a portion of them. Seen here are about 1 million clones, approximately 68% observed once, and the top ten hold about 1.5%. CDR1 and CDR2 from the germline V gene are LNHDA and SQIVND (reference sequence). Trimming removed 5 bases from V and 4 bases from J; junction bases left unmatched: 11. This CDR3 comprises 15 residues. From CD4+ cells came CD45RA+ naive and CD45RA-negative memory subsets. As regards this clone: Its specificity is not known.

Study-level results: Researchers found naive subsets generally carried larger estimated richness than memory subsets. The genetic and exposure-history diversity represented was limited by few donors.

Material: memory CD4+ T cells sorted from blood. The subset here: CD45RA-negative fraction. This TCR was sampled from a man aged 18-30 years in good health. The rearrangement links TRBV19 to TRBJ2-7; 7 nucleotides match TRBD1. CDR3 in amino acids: CASSPVVTGEYEQYF. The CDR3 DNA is TGTGCCAGTAGTCCAGTTGTCACAGGGGAGTACGAGCAGTACTTC.